This T cell receptor beta chain was recorded in a study of shared clonotypes between healthy human individuals. Germline values: CDR1 MNHNY, CDR2 SVGAGI (reference sequence). Trimming removed 5 bases from V and 6 bases from J; junction bases left unmatched: 8. CDR3 length: 15 residues. The material for each subset, its genomic DNA, was split evenly across several immunoSEQ plates. The table came from immunoSEQ multiplex PCR; TCRdb's copy has only in-frame clones and leaves some out. Here the sample spans just over 2,000,000 clones, about 95% being singletons. Donors comprised only Caucasian adults living in Nashville, Tennessee. Researchers partitioned CD4+ cells into CD45RA+ naive and CD45RA-negative memory subsets.

The origin of this receptor is a man between 18 and 29 years old in good health. The source material was naive CD4+ T cells sorted from blood. Subset reported: CD45RA+ positively selected. This chain uses TRBV6-6 with TRBJ1-4; 8 nucleotides match TRBD1. CDR3 in amino acids: CASSVGQAVHEKLFF. CDR3 coding DNA: TGTGCCAGCAGTGTGGGACAGGCCGTTCATGAAAAACTGTTTTTT.